This T cell receptor beta chain originates from a study of T cell changes during pregnancy in multiple sclerosis. V was shortened by 2 bases and J by 2 bases, with 18 bases between the two germline ends. The CDR3 spans 17 residues. The germline gives CDR1 SGHVS, CDR2 FNYEAQ. The protocol was immunoSEQ multiplex PCR, while the TCRdb copy is restricted to in-frame clones and leaves out a portion. The table lists over 35,000 clones, about nine tenths of them singletons. The TCR was taken from a female donor in good health, enrolled as a control in a pregnancy study. The chain recombines TRBV7-6 with TRBJ1-1; the D is unclear. Sequences were derived from CD4+ T cells from peripheral blood mononuclear cells, sampled in the first trimester of pregnancy. The CDR3 coding sequence is TGTGCCAGCAGCTTACGTTCGGGCAGGAGGGAAAACACTGAAGCTTTCTTT. Its translation is CASSLRSGRRENTEAFF.